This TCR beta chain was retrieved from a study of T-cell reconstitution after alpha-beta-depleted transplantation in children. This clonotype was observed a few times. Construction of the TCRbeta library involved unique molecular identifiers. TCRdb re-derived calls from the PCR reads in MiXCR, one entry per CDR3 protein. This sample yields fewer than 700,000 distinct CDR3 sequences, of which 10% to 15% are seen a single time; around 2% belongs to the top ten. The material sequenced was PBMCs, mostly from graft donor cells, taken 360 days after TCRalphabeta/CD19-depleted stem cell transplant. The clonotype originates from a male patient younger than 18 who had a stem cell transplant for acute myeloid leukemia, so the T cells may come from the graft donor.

CDR3 amino acids: CSVAWGSRQPQHF. The CDR3 nucleotides read TGCAGCGTGGCCTGGGGTTCAAGGCAGCCCCAGCATTTT. The chain couples TRBV29-1 to TRBJ1-5, with no clear D. Per germline, CDR1 SQVTM and CDR2 ANQGSEA. There are 13 residues in the CDR3. V dropped 6 bases and J dropped 7 bases, with 16 bases sitting between them.